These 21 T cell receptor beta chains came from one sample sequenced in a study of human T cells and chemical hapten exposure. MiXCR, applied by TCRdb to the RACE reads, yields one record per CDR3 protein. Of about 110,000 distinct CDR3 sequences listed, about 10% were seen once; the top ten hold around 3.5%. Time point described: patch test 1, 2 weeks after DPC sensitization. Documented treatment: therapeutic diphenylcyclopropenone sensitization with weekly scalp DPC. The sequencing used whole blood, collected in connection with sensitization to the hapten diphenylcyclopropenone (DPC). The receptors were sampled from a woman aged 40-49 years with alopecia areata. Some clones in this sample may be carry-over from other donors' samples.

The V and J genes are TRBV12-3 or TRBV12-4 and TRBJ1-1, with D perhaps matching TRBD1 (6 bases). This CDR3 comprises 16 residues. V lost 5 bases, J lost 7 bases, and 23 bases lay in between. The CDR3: CASSPQVRDKGNEAFF. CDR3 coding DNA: TGTGCCAGCAGTCCTCAGGTCCGGGACAAGGGAAATGAAGCTTTCTTT.

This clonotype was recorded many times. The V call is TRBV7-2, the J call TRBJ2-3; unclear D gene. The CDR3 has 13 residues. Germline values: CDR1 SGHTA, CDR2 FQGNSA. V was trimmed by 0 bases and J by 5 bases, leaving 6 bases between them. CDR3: CASSLAELDTQYF. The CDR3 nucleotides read TGTGCCAGCAGCTTAGCGGAGTTAGATACGCAGTATTTT.

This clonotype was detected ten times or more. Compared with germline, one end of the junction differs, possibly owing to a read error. CDR3: CASSQDPDREGWARGVF. Here the CDR3 DNA reads TGTGCCAGCAGCCAAGACCCGGACAGGGAGGGTTGGGCCCGTGGGGTTTTT. The chain employs TRBV3-1 and TRBJ2-3; possible D gene TRBD1, 8 bases. The CDR3 consists of 17 residues. CDR1 and CDR2 from the germline V gene are LGHDT and YNNKEL (reference sequence).

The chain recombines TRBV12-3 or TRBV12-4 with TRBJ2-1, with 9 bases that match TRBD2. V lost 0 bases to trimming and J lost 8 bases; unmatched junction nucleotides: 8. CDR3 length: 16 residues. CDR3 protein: CASSLARGGPTHEQFF. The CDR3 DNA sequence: TGTGCCAGCAGTTTAGCGCGGGGGGGGCCCACCCATGAGCAGTTCTTC.

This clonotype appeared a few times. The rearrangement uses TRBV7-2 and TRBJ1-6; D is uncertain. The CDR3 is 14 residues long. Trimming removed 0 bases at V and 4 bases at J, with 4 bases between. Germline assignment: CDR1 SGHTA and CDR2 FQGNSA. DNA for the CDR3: TGTGCCAGCAGCTTAGCGGGTTATAATTCACCCCTCCACTTT. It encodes CASSLAGYNSPLHF.

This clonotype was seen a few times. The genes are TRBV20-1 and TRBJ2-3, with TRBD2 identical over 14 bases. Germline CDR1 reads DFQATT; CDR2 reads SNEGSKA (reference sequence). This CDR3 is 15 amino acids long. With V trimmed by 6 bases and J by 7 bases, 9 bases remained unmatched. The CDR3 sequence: CSATTSGGAVNTQYF. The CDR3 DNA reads TGCAGTGCCACGACTAGCGGGGGGGCCGTAAATACGCAGTATTTT.

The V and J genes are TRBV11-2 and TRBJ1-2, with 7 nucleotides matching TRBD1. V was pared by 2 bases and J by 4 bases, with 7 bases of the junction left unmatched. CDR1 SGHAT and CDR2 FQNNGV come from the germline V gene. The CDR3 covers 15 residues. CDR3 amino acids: CASSLRFWDSYGYTF. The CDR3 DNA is TGTGCCAGCAGCTTAAGATTCTGGGACAGCTATGGCTACACCTTC.

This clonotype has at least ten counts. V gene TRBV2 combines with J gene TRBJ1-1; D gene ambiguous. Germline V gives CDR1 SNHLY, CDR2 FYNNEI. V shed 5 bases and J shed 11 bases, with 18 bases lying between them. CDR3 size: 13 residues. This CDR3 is CASSPGIPSWAFF. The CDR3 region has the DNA TGTGCCAGCAGTCCCGGGATCCCTTCGTGGGCTTTCTTT.

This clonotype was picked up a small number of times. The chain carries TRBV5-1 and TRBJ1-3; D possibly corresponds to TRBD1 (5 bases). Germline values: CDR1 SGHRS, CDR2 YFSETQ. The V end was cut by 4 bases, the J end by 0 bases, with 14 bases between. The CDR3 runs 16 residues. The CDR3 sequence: CASSLRGYSSGNTIYF. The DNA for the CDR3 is TGCGCCAGCAGCCTTCGGGGGTACAGCTCTGGAAACACCATATATTTT.

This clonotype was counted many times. CDR3 DNA sequence: TGTGCCAGCGGCCGGGGGGAGACCCAGTACTTC. Translation gives CASGRGETQYF. This chain uses TRBV7-2 with TRBJ2-5; D is perhaps TRBD2 (6 bases). The V and J ends lost 8 bases and 5 bases respectively, with 9 bases between them. Germline V gene lookup returns CDR1 SGHTA and CDR2 FQGNSA. CDR3 length: 11 residues.

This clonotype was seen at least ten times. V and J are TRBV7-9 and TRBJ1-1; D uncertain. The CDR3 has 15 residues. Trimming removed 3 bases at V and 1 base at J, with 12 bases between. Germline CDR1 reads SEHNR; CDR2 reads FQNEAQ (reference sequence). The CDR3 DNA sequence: TGTGCCAGCAGCTTCATTGGATCTCCGAACACTGAAGCTTTCTTT. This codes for CASSFIGSPNTEAFF.

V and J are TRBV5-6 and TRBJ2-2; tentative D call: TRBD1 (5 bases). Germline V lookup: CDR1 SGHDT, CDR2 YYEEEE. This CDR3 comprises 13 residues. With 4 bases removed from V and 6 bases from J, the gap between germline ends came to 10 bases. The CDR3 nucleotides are TGTGCCAGCAGCGAGACAGTTGCCGGGGAGCTGTTTTTT. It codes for CASSETVAGELFF.

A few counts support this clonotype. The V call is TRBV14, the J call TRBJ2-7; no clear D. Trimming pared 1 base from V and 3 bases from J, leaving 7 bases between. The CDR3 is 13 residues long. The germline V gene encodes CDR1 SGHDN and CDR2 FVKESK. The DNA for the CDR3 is TGTGCCAGCAGCCAAGCTGGGTACTACGAGCAGTACTTC. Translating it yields CASSQAGYYEQYF. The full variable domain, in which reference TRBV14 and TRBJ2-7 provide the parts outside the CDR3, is EAGVTQFPSHSVIEKGQTVTLRCDPISGHDNLYWYRRVMGKEIKFLLHFVKESKQDESGMPNNRFLAERTGGTYSTLKVQPAELEDSGVYFCASSQAGYYEQYFGPGTRLTVT.

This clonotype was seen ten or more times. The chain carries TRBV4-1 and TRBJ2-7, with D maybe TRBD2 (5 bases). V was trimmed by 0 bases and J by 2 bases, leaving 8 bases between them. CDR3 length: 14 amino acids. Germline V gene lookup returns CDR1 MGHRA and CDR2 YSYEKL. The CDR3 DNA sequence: TGCGCCAGCAGCCAAGAGGTGACTACCTACGAGCAGTACTTC. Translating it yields CASSQEVTTYEQYF.

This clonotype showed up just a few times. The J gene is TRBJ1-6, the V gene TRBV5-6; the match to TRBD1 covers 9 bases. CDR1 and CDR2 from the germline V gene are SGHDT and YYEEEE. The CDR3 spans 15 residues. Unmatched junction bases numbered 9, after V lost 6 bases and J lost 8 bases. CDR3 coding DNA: TGTGCCAGCACCAAACCGGGACAGGGTTATTCACCCCTCCACTTT. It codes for CASTKPGQGYSPLHF.

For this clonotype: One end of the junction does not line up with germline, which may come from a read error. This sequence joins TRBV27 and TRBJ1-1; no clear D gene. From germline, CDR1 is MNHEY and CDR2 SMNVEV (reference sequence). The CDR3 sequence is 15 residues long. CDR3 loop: CASSSGRLVGTEALF. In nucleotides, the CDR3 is TGTGCCAGCAGTTCCGGACGCCTGGTGGGCACTGAAGCTCTCTTT.

The DNA of the CDR3 is TGCAGTGCTACTCAGGGGCCACTGTACGAGCAGTACTTC. It translates to CSATQGPLYEQYF. The J gene is TRBJ2-7, the V gene TRBV20-1; weak D call: TRBD1 (6 bases). The CDR3 extends over 13 amino acids. The V and J ends lost 4 bases and 4 bases respectively, with 14 bases between them. Germline CDR1 DFQATT, CDR2 SNEGSKA (reference sequence).

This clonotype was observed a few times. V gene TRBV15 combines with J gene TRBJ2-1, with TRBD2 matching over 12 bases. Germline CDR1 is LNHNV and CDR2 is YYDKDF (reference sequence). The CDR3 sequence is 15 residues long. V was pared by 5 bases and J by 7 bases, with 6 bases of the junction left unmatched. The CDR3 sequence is CATSGGLAGFNEQFF. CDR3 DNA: TGTGCCACCAGCGGAGGACTAGCGGGATTTAATGAGCAGTTCTTC.

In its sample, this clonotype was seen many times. CDR3 residues: CASSLTVTDTQYF. CDR3 nucleotide sequence: TGTGCCAGCAGTTTAACGGTGACAGATACGCAGTATTTT. The genes are TRBV27 and TRBJ2-3, with unresolved D. The V end was cut by 2 bases, the J end by 3 bases, with 6 bases between. CDR3 size: 13 residues. CDR1 is MNHEY and CDR2 is SMNVEV in the germline V gene (reference sequence).

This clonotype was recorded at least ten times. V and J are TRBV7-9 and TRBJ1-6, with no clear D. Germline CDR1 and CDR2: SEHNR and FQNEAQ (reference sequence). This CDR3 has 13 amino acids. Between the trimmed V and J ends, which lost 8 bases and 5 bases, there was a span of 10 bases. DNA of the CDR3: TGTGCCAGCTCCCTAGGCAATAATTCACCCCTCCACTTT. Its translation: CASSLGNNSPLHF. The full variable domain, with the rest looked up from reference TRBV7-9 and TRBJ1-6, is DTGVSQNPRHKITKRGQNVTFRCDPISEHNRLYWYRQTLGQGPEFLTYFQNEAQLEKSRLLSDRFSAERPKGSFSTLEIQRTEQGDSAMYLCASSLGNNSPLHFGNGTRLTVT.

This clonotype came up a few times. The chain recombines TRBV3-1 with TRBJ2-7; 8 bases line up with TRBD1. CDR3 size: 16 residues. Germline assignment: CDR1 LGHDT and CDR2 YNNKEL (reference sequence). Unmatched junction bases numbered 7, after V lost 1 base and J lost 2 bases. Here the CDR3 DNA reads TGTGCCAGCAGCCAAGGGGGACAGGTTGGGACCTACGAGCAGTACTTC. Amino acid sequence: CASSQGGQVGTYEQYF.